Below are 27 T cell receptor beta chains sequenced from a single sample in a study of blood T cell repertoires in COVID-19. Clones were read by immunoSEQ multiplex PCR, and TCRdb kept only the in-frame ones, dropping some. Among approximately 70,000 clones listed, roughly 90% were seen once. Sequencing input: peripheral blood. The receptors shown here come from a human donor in a cohort sampled during active COVID-19.

V usage is TRBV6-5 and J usage is TRBJ1-4; tentatively, D is TRBD1 (6 bases). Trimming pared 7 bases from V and 8 bases from J, leaving 17 bases between. The CDR3 covers 14 residues. Germline V lookup: CDR1 MNHEY, CDR2 SVGAGI. In DNA, the CDR3 is TGTGCCAGCACCGAAGGGGGGGCGGACGAAAAACTGTTTTTT. As protein: CASTEGGADEKLFF.

V is TRBV14 and J is TRBJ1-2; 7 positions agree with TRBD1. Trimming removed 4 bases from V and 4 bases from J; junction bases left unmatched: 9. CDR1 is SGHDN and CDR2 is FVKESK in the germline V gene. CDR3 length: 15 residues. The CDR3: CASSRGQPTLYGYTF. The CDR3 DNA is TGTGCCAGCAGCCGGGGACAGCCCACTCTCTATGGCTACACCTTC.

The genes are TRBV9 and TRBJ2-3; D might be TRBD2 (5 bases). Germline V CDR1 and CDR2: SGDLS, YYNGEE. The CDR3 sequence is 13 residues long. The V end was cut by 3 bases, the J end by 8 bases, with 13 bases between. CDR3 nucleotides: TGTGCCAGCAGCGACCCGGGGTCTGGTACGCAGTATTTT. As protein: CASSDPGSGTQYF.

This clone appeared a few times. This rearrangement joins TRBV4-3 to TRBJ1-6; D perhaps matches TRBD1 (5 bases). Deletions cut 1 base from V and 6 bases from J, with 7 bases between. Germline CDR1 reads LGHNA; CDR2 reads YSLEER. The length of the CDR3 is 14 residues. The CDR3 sequence: CASSQGGSNSPLHF. CDR3 DNA sequence: TGCGCCAGCAGCCAAGGGGGCAGTAATTCACCCCTCCACTTT.

The CDR3 DNA sequence: TGCGCCAGCAGCTTGGAAGTTGGCGGCCAAGAGACCCAGTACTTC. Translated, it gives CASSLEVGGQETQYF. V and J are TRBV5-1 and TRBJ2-5, with D uncertain. Trimming pared 0 bases from V and 1 base from J, leaving 10 bases between. The CDR3 extends over 15 amino acids. Per germline, CDR1 SGHRS and CDR2 YFSETQ.

The V and J genes are TRBV7-2 and TRBJ2-5; D not certain. This CDR3 is built from 12 residues. Trimming pared 2 bases from V and 5 bases from J, leaving 6 bases between. CDR1 SGHTA and CDR2 FQGNSA come from the germline V gene. CDR3 region: CASSLSAETQYF. For the CDR3, the DNA is TGTGCCAGCAGCTTATCTGCGGAGACCCAGTACTTC.

This chain links TRBV2 with TRBJ2-4; D may be TRBD1 (6 bases). The CDR3 covers 15 residues. V dropped 8 bases and J dropped 8 bases, with 22 bases sitting between them. Per germline, CDR1 SNHLY and CDR2 FYNNEI. The DNA for the CDR3 is TGTGCCAGCCGACTTCAGGGGTTAGGTCGATACATTCAGTACTTC. The encoded protein is CASRLQGLGRYIQYF.

CDR3 protein: CASSLGLAGPSANEQFF. The DNA of the CDR3 is TGTGCCAGCAGCTTAGGTCTAGCGGGACCCTCCGCCAATGAGCAGTTCTTC. The V and J genes are TRBV7-9 and TRBJ2-1; 9 bases map to TRBD2. From germline, CDR1 is SEHNR and CDR2 FQNEAQ (reference sequence). The CDR3 spans 17 residues. Trimming cost V 1 base and J 6 bases; bases outside gene matches: 10.

This chain joins TRBV18 and TRBJ2-7; TRBD2 matches 10 bases. The CDR3 is 17 amino acids. V gave up 3 bases and J gave up 6 bases; unmatched junction bases: 14. Germline assignment: CDR1 KGHSH and CDR2 LQKENI. Here the CDR3 DNA reads TGTGCCAGCTCACCTCGTTCTAGCGGGAGTCTTCCTGGCGAGCAGTACTTC. Translated: CASSPRSSGSLPGEQYF.

The V call is TRBV5-1, the J call TRBJ2-3, with no clear D. Germline V gene lookup returns CDR1 SGHRS and CDR2 YFSETQ. V was trimmed by 5 bases and J by 0 bases, leaving 13 bases between them. There are 15 residues in the CDR3. Written as DNA, the CDR3 is TGCGCCAGCAGTTCGGGTATTACTAGCACAGATACGCAGTATTTT. Encoded protein: CASSSGITSTDTQYF.

The rearrangement links TRBV5-1 to TRBJ1-3; D is uncertain. CDR1 is SGHRS and CDR2 is YFSETQ in the germline V gene. The CDR3 spans 15 residues. V was shortened by 0 bases and J by 2 bases, with 9 bases between the two germline ends. The CDR3 DNA reads as TGCGCCAGCAGCTTGGGGGCGGAGGCTGGAAACACCATATATTTT. Protein sequence: CASSLGAEAGNTIYF.

This clone was seen more than once but under ten times. The V gene is TRBV19, the J gene TRBJ2-1; 10 nucleotides align to TRBD2. CDR1 and CDR2 from the germline V gene are LNHDA and SQIVND (reference sequence). This CDR3 spans 20 amino acids. V trimming: 0 bases; J trimming: 0 bases; junction bases outside the gene matches: 11. The CDR3 sequence: CASSIDRLAGYQSSYNEQFF. The CDR3 bases are TGTGCCAGTAGTATAGATCGACTAGCGGGTTACCAAAGCTCCTACAATGAGCAGTTCTTC.

This clone has more than one count but fewer than ten. This sequence joins TRBV30 and TRBJ2-7; 12 bases fit TRBD2. This CDR3 contains 15 residues. Looked up from germline, CDR1 is GTSNPN and CDR2 is SVGIG (reference sequence). Losses at the gene ends were 1 base for V and 6 bases for J; bases not matched to a gene: 7. The CDR3: CAWSDRTSGKREQYF. The DNA of the CDR3 is TGTGCCTGGAGTGATCGGACTAGCGGGAAGCGCGAGCAGTACTTC.

V is TRBV4-3 and J is TRBJ1-1; 8 bases match TRBD1. The CDR3 is 18 residues long. V dropped 0 bases and J dropped 1; count of bases not matched to a gene: 10. Per germline, CDR1 LGHNA and CDR2 YSLEER. CDR3 in DNA: TGCGCCAGCAGCCAAGAAAGTTCCAGGGGGCAGGGGAACACTGAAGCTTTCTTT. Its protein product is CASSQESSRGQGNTEAFF.

The chain recombines TRBV12-3 or TRBV12-4 with TRBJ1-3; D gene ambiguous. There are 13 residues in the CDR3. Trimming left V 1 base short and J 4 bases short, with 5 bases between. CDR3 region: CASSLGPGNTIYF. The CDR3 nucleotides read TGTGCCAGCAGTTTAGGGCCCGGAAACACCATATATTTT.

This chain joins TRBV20-1 and TRBJ2-5; TRBD2 might be the D (6 bases). V lost 7 bases and J 7 bases, leaving 13 bases between the germline ends. The germline V gene has CDR1 DFQATT and CDR2 SNEGSKA (reference sequence). The CDR3 runs to 11 residues. This chain's CDR3 is CSERRGGTQYF. For the CDR3, the DNA is TGCAGTGAAAGGAGGGGAGGGACCCAGTACTTC.

This chain joins TRBV7-6 and TRBJ2-7; possible D gene TRBD2, 7 bases. CDR1 SGHVS and CDR2 FNYEAQ come from the germline V gene. The CDR3 is 14 residues long. V dropped 5 bases and J dropped 6 bases, with 17 bases sitting between them. The DNA of the CDR3 is TGTGCCAGCAGCCCGCTAGGGGGGGGTCCCGAGCAGTACTTC. Its protein product is CASSPLGGGPEQYF.

In nucleotides, the CDR3 is TGTGCCAGCAGTCCGCAGCAGGGGGCCAGAGAGCAGTTCTTC. Its translation: CASSPQQGAREQFF. The V and J genes are TRBV28 and TRBJ2-1; 8 nucleotides line up with TRBD1. Losses at the gene ends were 5 bases for V and 10 bases for J; bases not matched to a gene: 10. CDR1 is MDHEN, CDR2 SYDVKM, per germline. CDR3 size: 14 residues.

This chain links TRBV11-2 with TRBJ2-3, with 7 bases that match TRBD2. The germline V gene encodes CDR1 SGHAT and CDR2 FQNNGV. With 6 bases clipped from V and 4 bases from J, the junction kept 10 bases outside the gene matches. The CDR3 consists of 15 residues. The CDR3 DNA reads as TGTGCCAGCAGACTGGGCGGGAGAGGTTCAGATACGCAGTATTTT. Amino acid sequence: CASRLGGRGSDTQYF.

The rearrangement links TRBV5-1 to TRBJ2-3; 11 bases align to TRBD2. V lost 0 bases and J lost 3; bases outside the gene matches: 9. CDR3 length: 18 amino acids. Looked up from germline, CDR1 is SGHRS and CDR2 is YFSETQ. For the CDR3, the DNA is TGCGCCAGCAGCTTGGCACTAGCGGGAGAGAGGAGGACAGATACGCAGTATTTT. It encodes CASSLALAGERRTDTQYF.

This chain connects TRBV28 to TRBJ2-3; 7 bases align to TRBD2. V was clipped by 6 bases and J by 0 bases; unmatched bases: 15. The germline V gene has CDR1 MDHEN and CDR2 SYDVKM. The CDR3 is 18 amino acids. The CDR3 spells CASRRPTSRLTSTDTQYF. The DNA of the CDR3 is TGTGCCAGCAGGCGACCGACTAGCCGACTGACTAGCACAGATACGCAGTATTTT.

This chain links TRBV27 with TRBJ1-2; 8 bases align to TRBD1. The trim removed 5 bases at V and 5 bases at J, leaving 10 bases unmatched. Germline-derived CDR1 and CDR2 are MNHEY and SMNVEV (reference sequence). This CDR3 contains 15 residues. The CDR3 is CASSITQGAYYGYTF. CDR3 bases: TGTGCCAGCAGTATTACCCAGGGGGCATATTATGGCTACACCTTC.

The chain carries TRBV28 and TRBJ2-2; 14 nucleotides agree with TRBD2. The CDR3 has 13 residues. V shed 11 bases and J 4 bases; nucleotides not matched to a gene: 0. The germline V gene encodes CDR1 MDHEN and CDR2 SYDVKM. This CDR3 is CAGTSGSTGELFF. The CDR3, as DNA: TGTGCCGGGACTAGCGGGAGCACCGGGGAGCTGTTTTTT. The full variable domain, rest sourced from reference TRBV28 and TRBJ2-2, is DVKVTQSSRYLVKRTGEKVFLECVQDMDHENMFWYRQDPGLGLRLIYFSYDVKMKEKGDIPEGYSVSREKKERFSLILESASTNQTSMYLCAGTSGSTGELFFGEGSRLTVL.

The V call is TRBV6-5, the J call TRBJ2-7, with D perhaps matching TRBD1 (6 bases). This CDR3 contains 13 residues. Trimming took off 7 bases at V and 6 bases at J, with 16 bases between the two ends. Germline V gene lookup returns CDR1 MNHEY and CDR2 SVGAGI. The CDR3 bases are TGTGCCAGCAACCAGGGGATTTCCGGCGAGCAGTACTTC. Protein product: CASNQGISGEQYF.

The genes are TRBV18 and TRBJ2-3; 9 bases agree with TRBD1. The germline CDR1 and CDR2 sequences are KGHSH and LQKENI. The junction had 1 base not matched to a gene; V was cut back by 2 bases and J by 1 base. The CDR3 covers 15 residues. The CDR3, as DNA: TGTGCCAGCTCACCAGGGACAGGGCGCACAGATACGCAGTATTTT. It yields the protein CASSPGTGRTDTQYF.

The chain couples TRBV11-2 to TRBJ2-5; 10 nucleotides agree with TRBD1. With V trimmed by 0 bases and J by 4 bases, 8 bases remained unmatched. The CDR3 has 17 residues. Germline CDR1 SGHAT, CDR2 FQNNGV. The CDR3 region is CASSLDPTGGGRETQYF. CDR3 sequence (DNA): TGTGCCAGCAGCTTAGATCCGACAGGGGGCGGGAGAGAGACCCAGTACTTC. The variable domain in full, with the rest retrieved from reference TRBV11-2 and TRBJ2-5, is EAGVAQSPRYKIIEKRQSVAFWCNPISGHATLYWYQQILGQGPKLLIQFQNNGVVDDSQLPKDRFSAERLKGVDSTLKIQPAKLEDSAVYLCASSLDPTGGGRETQYFGPGTRLLVL.

The V gene is TRBV19, the J gene TRBJ2-5; 9 positions agree with TRBD1. Losses at the gene ends were 5 bases for V and 7 bases for J; bases not matched to a gene: 14. This CDR3 spans 16 amino acids. Germline V CDR1 and CDR2: LNHDA, SQIVND (reference sequence). In nucleotides, the CDR3 is TGTGCCAGTAGTTCCACCCGGGACAGGGACGCAGGGACCCAGTACTTC. It specifies CASSSTRDRDAGTQYF.